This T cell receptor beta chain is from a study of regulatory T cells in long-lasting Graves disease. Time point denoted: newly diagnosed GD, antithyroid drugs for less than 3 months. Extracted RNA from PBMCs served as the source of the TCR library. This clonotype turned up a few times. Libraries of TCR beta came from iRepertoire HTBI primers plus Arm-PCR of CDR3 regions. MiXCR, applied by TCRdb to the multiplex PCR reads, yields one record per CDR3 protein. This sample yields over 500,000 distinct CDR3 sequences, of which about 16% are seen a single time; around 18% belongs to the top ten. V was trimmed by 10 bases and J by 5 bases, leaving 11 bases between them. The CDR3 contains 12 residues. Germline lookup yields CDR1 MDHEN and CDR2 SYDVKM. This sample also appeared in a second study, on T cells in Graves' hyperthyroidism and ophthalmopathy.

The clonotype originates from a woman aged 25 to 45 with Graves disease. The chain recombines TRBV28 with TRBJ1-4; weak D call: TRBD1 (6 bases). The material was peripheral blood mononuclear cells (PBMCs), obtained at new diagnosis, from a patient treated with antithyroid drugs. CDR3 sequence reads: CATPGQNEKLFF. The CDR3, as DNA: TGTGCCACCCCCGGACAGAATGAAAAACTGTTTTTT.